This entry lists 17 T cell receptor beta chains sequenced from one sample in a study of monozygotic twins with inflammatory bowel disease. After re-calling the 5' RACE reads, TCRdb lists one entry per CDR3 protein, DNA absent. The table lists a few hundred thousand distinct CDR3 sequences. Sequencing was performed on blood. All receptors derive from a human donor with ulcerative colitis or Crohn's disease, or a healthy co-twin of an affected twin (not recorded which).

This chain connects TRBV12-3 or TRBV12-4 to TRBJ1-2; TCRdb names TRBD1, which stays unverified in the absence of DNA. CDR3 size: 17 residues. The CDR3 protein is CASSLEVRGKERDGYTF.

J is TRBJ1-4 and V is TRBV29-1; the D call of TRBD1 rests on TCRdb alone, since no DNA is present to check it. The CDR3 is 13 residues long. Germline V gives CDR1 SQVTM, CDR2 ANQGSEA. CDR3 sequence reads: CSVRQGTNEKLFF.

The chain recombines TRBV27 with TRBJ2-7; the D gene TCRdb calls, TRBD1, cannot be checked with no DNA. The CDR3 is made up of 16 amino acids. The germline V gene has CDR1 MNHEY and CDR2 SMNVEV (reference sequence). CDR3 protein: CASSFFPGQGVDEQYF.

V is TRBV29-1 and J is TRBJ2-1. The germline V gene has CDR1 SQVTM and CDR2 ANQGSEA. The CDR3 sequence is 14 residues long. CDR3 sequence: CSVPMGGALNEQFF.

The chain has TRBV12-3 or TRBV12-4 and TRBJ2-7; lacking DNA, the TRBD1 call made by TCRdb goes unchecked. The CDR3 runs to 14 residues. CDR3 in amino acids: CASSLDRESGEQYF.

This chain connects TRBV6-5 to TRBJ2-7; TCRdb outputs TRBD1, but without DNA this stays unchecked. The CDR3 loop spans 15 amino acids. The germline CDR1 and CDR2 sequences are MNHEY and SVGAGI. The CDR3 is CASSYPGSSKTEQYF.

This chain uses TRBV12-3 or TRBV12-4 with TRBJ2-7; TCRdb's D call of TRBD2 is untestable without DNA. The CDR3 consists of 13 residues. The CDR3 loop is CASSLPPSYEQYF.

The chain recombines TRBV6-6 with TRBJ1-4; TCRdb indicates TRBD1, and absent DNA this call remains unverified. Germline V gene data show CDR1 as MNHNY and CDR2 as SVGAGI (reference sequence). The CDR3 extends over 14 amino acids. CDR3 protein: CASSPLGRLEKLFF.

This rearrangement joins TRBV20-1 to TRBJ1-1; the TRBD1 assignment by TCRdb is unverifiable without DNA. Germline lookup yields CDR1 DFQATT and CDR2 SNEGSKA (reference sequence). The CDR3 runs 15 residues. The CDR3 here is CSARDRGRRGVGAFF.

The chain has TRBV10-3 and TRBJ2-7; TCRdb's assignment of TRBD1 cannot be checked, as there is no DNA. The germline V gene encodes CDR1 ENHRY and CDR2 SYGVKD. The CDR3 loop spans 15 amino acids. The CDR3 protein is CAISESKRATYEQYF.

CDR3 residues: CASSQGTDKLFF. J is TRBJ1-4 and V is TRBV7-6; as DNA is missing, the TRBD1 call by TCRdb cannot be tested. The CDR3 has 12 residues. Germline CDR1 is SGHVS and CDR2 is FNYEAQ.

The chain combines TRBV6-5 with TRBJ2-3; checking the TCRdb D call of TRBD1 is not possible without DNA. CDR3 size: 15 residues. Germline CDR1 and CDR2: MNHEY and SVGAGI. The CDR3: CASMLQGASTDTQYF.

This chain uses TRBV5-1 with TRBJ1-2; TCRdb gives TRBD1 as the D gene, but with no DNA this cannot be confirmed. Germline-derived CDR1 and CDR2 are SGHRS and YFSETQ. CDR3 length: 14 residues. The CDR3 spells CASSPRDRAYGYTF.

The chain carries TRBV28 and TRBJ2-7; absent DNA, TCRdb's TRBD1 call cannot be checked. The CDR3 runs to 13 residues. Germline CDR1 MDHEN, CDR2 SYDVKM. The CDR3: CASGSGSNLEQYF.

The V and J genes are TRBV11-2 and TRBJ1-6. Germline-derived CDR1 and CDR2 are SGHAT and FQNNGV. This CDR3 region has 13 residues. The chain's CDR3 is CASSLDWASPLHF.

The rearrangement uses TRBV24-1 and TRBJ1-1; TCRdb returns TRBD1, unconfirmable since there is no DNA. Germline V gene lookup returns CDR1 KGHDR and CDR2 SFDVKD. The CDR3 length is 13 residues. Here the CDR3 reads CATMGQMNTEAFF.

The J gene is TRBJ2-3, the V gene TRBV6-5. Germline V gives CDR1 MNHEY, CDR2 SVGAGI. CDR3 size: 15 residues. The chain's CDR3 is CASSYQRKSTDTQYF.